The T cell receptor beta chain under discussion was sequenced for a study of MAIT cells during Salmonella Paratyphi A infection (dated by TCRdb to 2015 to 2018). Broadly, across the study: A single dose of 1-5x10^3 CFU of S. Paratyphi A strain NVGH308 was ingested by adult volunteers aged 18 to 60. Starting at diagnosis, diagnosed volunteers were given ciprofloxacin 500 mg twice a day for 14 days. Broad study findings and their caveats: From baseline to mid-infection, the space taken up by over-represented MAIT clonotypes dropped significantly (roughly 0.18 to 0.092), whereas no significant difference was seen post-infection. Diagnosed volunteers showed more expansion or contraction among top five MAIT clonotypes than healthy controls (around 0.57 versus 0.12), suggesting infection-driven repertoire reshaping. MAIT TRBV usage was found to be oligoclonal, with TRBV20 and TRBV6 favoured, and appeared to be unchanged by infection. The availability of volunteer samples limited the sample sizes, but these sizes were considered adequate to detect differences between groups.

The method was 5' RACE. TCRbeta was amplified in two PCR rounds using Phusion High-Fidelity polymerase, and the primers carried sample-specific barcodes. To build the TCRbeta libraries, template-switch cDNA synthesis was carried out using SMARTScribe reverse transcriptase along with a TRBC-specific primer. The barcoded samples were pooled and then prepared using the NEBNext Ultra DNA Library Prep Kit for Illumina. Sequencing of libraries was performed on an Illumina MiSeq with the MiSeq reagent kit v2, 300 cycles. As for how the authors treated the data: Jemultiplexer was used to demultiplex reads by barcode, and MiTCR with default parameters handled the alignment. VDJtools removed non-functional sequences, and clonotypes were defined by amino acid sequence, with clonotype frequencies based on assigned sequence reads. The clonal space homeostasis analysis grouped clonotypes by frequency into over-represented (0.05-1), large, medium and small bins. The public sequencing data were trimmed at Q25 with fastp and processed into clonotypes with MiXCR by TCRdb, which kept only in-frame beta chains. Here each entry gathers all rows of one CDR3 protein and keeps the most common genes and DNA. The V and J calls shown here were made by TCRdb, not taken from the authors' results. This sample has hundreds of distinct CDR3 sequences in its table, and around 30% of those were observed once. Of the sample, 25% to 30% falls within the top ten clones.

Unmatched junction bases come to 9, with V trimmed by 5 bases and J by 2 bases. Based on the germline V gene, the CDR1 and CDR2 sequences are MNHNS and SASEGT. Including cysteine and phenylalanine, the CDR3 has 17 amino acids. CDR3 DNA is the only sequence kept; it has 51 bases, read in frame from the first base. This clonotype was seen at least ten times. Its antigen is currently not known. Base quality data are lacking; no much larger clone is found one base away. This specimen's time point label, per the study, means: before S. Paratyphi A challenge (baseline). Using flow cytometry, MAIT cells, defined as Valpha7.2+ CD161+ T cells, were identified and sorted. Over time, circulating MAIT cell TCRbeta repertoires were profiled in 6 or 7 volunteers who came down with enteric fever following controlled oral challenge with live Salmonella Paratyphi A. MAIT cell samples were contributed by each diagnosed volunteer at pre-infection, mid-infection and post-infection timepoints. A diagnosis of enteric fever was based on Paratyphi A bacteremia and/or a persistent fever above 38 degrees C that lasted longer than 12 hours. Challenged volunteers were diagnosed with infection between day 4 and day 7 after challenge. For RNA extraction, roughly 5,000 to 11,000 MAIT cells from each sample were sorted straight into RNAqueous-Micro lysis buffer. Lymphoprep gradient centrifugation was used to isolate peripheral blood mononuclear cells from blood samples and leukocyte cones. Sorting was done on either a BD FACSAria Fusion or a BD FACSAria III sorter.

This specimen consisted of MAIT cells from blood, obtained at the first sampling point of the challenge study. This TCR was sampled from a person aged 18 to 75 who was deliberately infected with Salmonella Paratyphi A in a paratyphoid fever challenge study. This receptor chain uses TRBV6-1 and TRBJ2-3, with 11 junctional bases fitting TRBD2. CDR3 region: CASSPSLAGGLTDTQYF. Read as DNA, the sequence is TGTGCCAGCAGTCCCTCCCTAGCGGGAGGACTCACAGATACGCAGTATTTT.